This T cell receptor beta chain appears in the sequencing data of a study of T cell changes during pregnancy in multiple sclerosis. Deletions cut 0 bases from V and 6 bases from J, with 9 bases between. The CDR3 loop spans 13 amino acids. The V gene's germline CDR1 is SGHDN and CDR2 FVKESK. The assay was immunoSEQ multiplex PCR, and TCRdb's table has in-frame clones only and misses some. The top ten clones hold more than 8% of a sample with over 35,000 clones, around 91% of them seen once. The input for sequencing was CD8+ T cells from peripheral blood mononuclear cells, taken in the first trimester of pregnancy. The source is a female donor with multiple sclerosis, enrolled in a pregnancy study. This chain connects TRBV14 to TRBJ2-7; a weak D match, TRBD1 (6 bases). The CDR3 here is CASSQDYRAEQYF. CDR3 in DNA: TGTGCCAGCAGCCAAGATTACAGGGCCGAGCAGTACTTC.